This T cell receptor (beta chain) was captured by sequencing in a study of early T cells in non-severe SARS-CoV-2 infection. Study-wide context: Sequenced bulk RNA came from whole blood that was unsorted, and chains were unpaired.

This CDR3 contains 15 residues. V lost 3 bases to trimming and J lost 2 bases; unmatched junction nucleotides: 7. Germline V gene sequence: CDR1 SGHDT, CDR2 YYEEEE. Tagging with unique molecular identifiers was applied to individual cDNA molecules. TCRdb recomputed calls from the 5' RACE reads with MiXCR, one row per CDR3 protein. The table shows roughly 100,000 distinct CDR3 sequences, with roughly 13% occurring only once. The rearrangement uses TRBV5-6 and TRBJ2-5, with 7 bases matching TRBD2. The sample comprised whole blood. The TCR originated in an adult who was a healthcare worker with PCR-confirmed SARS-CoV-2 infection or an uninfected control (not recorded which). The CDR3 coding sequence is TGTGCCAGCAGCTCCCGGGACTACAAACAAGAGACCCAGTACTTC. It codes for CASSSRDYKQETQYF.